This entry describes one T cell receptor (beta chain). The sample originates from a study of blood T cell repertoires in COVID-19. Across the whole study: Material from acute and convalescent COVID-19 was sourced from the United States, Italy and Spain. T cells, B-cell-depleted T cells, or PBMCs supplied cDNA or gDNA.

Germline V CDR1 and CDR2: PRHDT, FYEKMQ (reference sequence). Germline trimming cut 4 bases from V and 6 bases from J; bases unmatched to any gene: 3. There are 14 residues in the CDR3. Original handling: How many nucleated cells were present was estimated from reference gene primer amplification. Clones were read by immunoSEQ multiplex PCR, and TCRdb kept only the in-frame ones, dropping some. V, J and clone size are taken as reported in that table, and D and trimming were inferred from the DNA itself. The repertoire holds 65,000 to 75,000 clones, with around 87% as singletons. This rearrangement joins TRBV13 to TRBJ1-6; the match to TRBD1 covers 7 bases. This receptor was identified in a woman older than 75 with active or convalescent COVID-19. The sample taken for sequencing was peripheral blood. CDR3 region: CASSWGQTNSPLHF. In DNA, the CDR3 is TGTGCCAGCAGCTGGGGACAGACTAATTCACCCCTCCACTTT.